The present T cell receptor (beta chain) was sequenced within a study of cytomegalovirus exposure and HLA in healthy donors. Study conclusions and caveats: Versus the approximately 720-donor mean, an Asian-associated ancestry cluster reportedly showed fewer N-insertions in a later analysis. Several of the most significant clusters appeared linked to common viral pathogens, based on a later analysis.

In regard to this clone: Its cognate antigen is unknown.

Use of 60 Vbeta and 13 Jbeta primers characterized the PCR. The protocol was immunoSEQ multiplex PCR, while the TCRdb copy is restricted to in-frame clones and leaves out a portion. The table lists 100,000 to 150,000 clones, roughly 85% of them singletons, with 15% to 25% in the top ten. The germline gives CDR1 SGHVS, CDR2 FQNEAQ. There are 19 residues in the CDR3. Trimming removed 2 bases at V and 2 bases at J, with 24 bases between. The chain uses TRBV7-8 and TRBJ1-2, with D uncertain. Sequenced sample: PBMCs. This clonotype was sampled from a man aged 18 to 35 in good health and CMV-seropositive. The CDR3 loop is CASSLTVYLTAPENYGYTF. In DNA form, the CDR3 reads TGTGCCAGCAGCTTAACAGTTTACCTTACTGCACCAGAGAACTATGGCTACACCTTC.